Below, one TCR beta chain is given with its context. Antigen specificity is unknown. This CDR3 has 12 residues. CDR1 is ENHRY, CDR2 SYGVKD, per germline. The ends were cut back, 6 bases at V and 0 bases at J, with 6 bases in the middle. Sequenced by immunoSEQ multiplex PCR; TCRdb stores in-frame clones only, minus some. Of tens of thousands of clones listed, roughly 91% are singletons. The data were obtained in a study of OX40 agonist ivuxolimab in advanced cancers. Study-wide findings and caveats: At doses 0.1 to 3.0 mg/kg, CD4+ and CD8+ clones expanded. Averaged across samples, CD8+ T cells carried more expanded clones than CD4+ did. No determination was made of the antigen specificity of the expanded peripheral T cells. Low normalized T-cell clonal expansion was also seen in some nonresponders.

The TCR was taken from an adult with an advanced solid tumor such as melanoma, head and neck, liver or kidney cancer. This chain links TRBV10-3 with TRBJ2-7; D not certain. The sequencing used CD4+ or CD8+ T cells sorted from blood, collected in a trial of the OX40 agonist ivuxolimab. The DNA of the CDR3 is TGTGCCATCAGCGGCGCCTCCTACGAGCAGTACTTC. Translated: CAISGASYEQYF.